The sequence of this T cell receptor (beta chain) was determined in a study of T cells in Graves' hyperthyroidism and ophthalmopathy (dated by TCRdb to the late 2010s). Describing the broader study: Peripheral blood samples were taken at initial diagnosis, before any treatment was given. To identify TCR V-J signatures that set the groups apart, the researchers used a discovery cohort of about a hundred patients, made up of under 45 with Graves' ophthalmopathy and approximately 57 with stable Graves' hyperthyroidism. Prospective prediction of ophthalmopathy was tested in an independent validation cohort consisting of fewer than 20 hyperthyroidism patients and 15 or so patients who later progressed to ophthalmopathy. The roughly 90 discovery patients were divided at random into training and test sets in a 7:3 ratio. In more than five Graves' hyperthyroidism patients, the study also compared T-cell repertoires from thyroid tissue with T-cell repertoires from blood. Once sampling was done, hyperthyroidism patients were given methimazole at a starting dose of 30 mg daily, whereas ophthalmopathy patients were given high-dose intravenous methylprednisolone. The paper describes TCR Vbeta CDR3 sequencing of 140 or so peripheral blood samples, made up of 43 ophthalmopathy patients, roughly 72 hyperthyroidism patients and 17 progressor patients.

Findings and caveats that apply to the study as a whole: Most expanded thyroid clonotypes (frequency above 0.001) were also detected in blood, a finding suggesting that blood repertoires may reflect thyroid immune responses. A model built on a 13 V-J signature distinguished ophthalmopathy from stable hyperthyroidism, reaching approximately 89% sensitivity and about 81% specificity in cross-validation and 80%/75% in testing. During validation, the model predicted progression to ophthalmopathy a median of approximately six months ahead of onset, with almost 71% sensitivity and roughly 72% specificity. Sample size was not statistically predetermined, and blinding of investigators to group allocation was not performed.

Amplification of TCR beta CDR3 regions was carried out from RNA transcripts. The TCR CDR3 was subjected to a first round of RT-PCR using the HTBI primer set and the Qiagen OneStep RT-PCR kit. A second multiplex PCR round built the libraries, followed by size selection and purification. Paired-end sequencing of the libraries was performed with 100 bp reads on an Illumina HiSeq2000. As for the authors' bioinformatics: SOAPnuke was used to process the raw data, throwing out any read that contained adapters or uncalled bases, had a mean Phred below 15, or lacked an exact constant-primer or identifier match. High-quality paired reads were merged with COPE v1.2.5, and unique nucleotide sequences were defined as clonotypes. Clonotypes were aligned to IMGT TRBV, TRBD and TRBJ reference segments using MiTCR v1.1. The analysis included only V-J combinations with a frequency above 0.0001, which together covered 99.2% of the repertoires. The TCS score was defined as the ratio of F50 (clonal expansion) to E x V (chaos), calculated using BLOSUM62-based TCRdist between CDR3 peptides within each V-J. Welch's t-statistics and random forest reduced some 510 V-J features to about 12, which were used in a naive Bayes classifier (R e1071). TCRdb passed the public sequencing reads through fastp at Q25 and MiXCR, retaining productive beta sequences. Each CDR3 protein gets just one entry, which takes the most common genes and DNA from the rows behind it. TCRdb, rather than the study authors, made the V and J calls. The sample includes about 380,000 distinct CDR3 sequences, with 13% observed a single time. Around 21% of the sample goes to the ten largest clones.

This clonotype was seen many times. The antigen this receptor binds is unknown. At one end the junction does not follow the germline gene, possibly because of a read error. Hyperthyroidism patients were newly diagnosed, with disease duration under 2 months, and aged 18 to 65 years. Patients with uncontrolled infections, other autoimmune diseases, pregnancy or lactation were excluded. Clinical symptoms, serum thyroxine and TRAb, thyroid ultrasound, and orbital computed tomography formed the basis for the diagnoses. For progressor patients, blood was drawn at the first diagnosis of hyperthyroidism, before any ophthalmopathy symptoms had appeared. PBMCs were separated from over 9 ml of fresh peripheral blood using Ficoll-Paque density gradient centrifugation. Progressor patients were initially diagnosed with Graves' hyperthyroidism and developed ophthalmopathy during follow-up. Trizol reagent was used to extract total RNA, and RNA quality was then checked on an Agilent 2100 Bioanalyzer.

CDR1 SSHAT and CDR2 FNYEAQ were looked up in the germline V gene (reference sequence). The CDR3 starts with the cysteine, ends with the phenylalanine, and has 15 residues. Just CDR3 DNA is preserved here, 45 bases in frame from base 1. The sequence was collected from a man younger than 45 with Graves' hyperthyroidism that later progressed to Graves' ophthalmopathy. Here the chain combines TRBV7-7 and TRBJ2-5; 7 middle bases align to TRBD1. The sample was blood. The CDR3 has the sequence CASSPTGTVQETQYF. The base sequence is TGTGCTAGCAGCCCGACCGGGACAGTTCAAGAGACCCAGTACTTC.